The 25 T cell receptor beta chains given below trace back to one sample, sequenced in a study of T cells in localized non-small cell lung cancer. The repertoire was sequenced with immunoSEQ multiplex PCR; TCRdb's copy has only in-frame clones and lacks some. The table shows 30,000 to 40,000 clones, with about 90% occurring only once. Sequences were derived from peripheral blood, sampled before any cancer treatment. The receptors shown here come from a man aged 35-75 years with stage I lung adenocarcinoma.

The rearrangement uses TRBV5-1 and TRBJ2-5; D may correspond to TRBD1 or TRBD2 (6 bases each). The germline gives CDR1 SGHRS, CDR2 YFSETQ. The CDR3 runs to 15 residues. V was shortened by 4 bases and J by 4 bases, with 17 bases between the two germline ends. CDR3 sequence reads: CASSVGGRRGETQYF. The CDR3 region has the DNA TGCGCCAGCAGCGTCGGGGGCCGCCGAGGAGAGACCCAGTACTTC.

The chain employs TRBV7-2 and TRBJ1-4; tentative D call: TRBD1 (5 bases). Germline V gene sequence: CDR1 SGHTA, CDR2 FQGNSA. The CDR3 is made up of 14 amino acids. V lost 1 base and J 6 bases, leaving 9 bases between the germline ends. This chain's CDR3 is CASSLEWGDEKLFF. The CDR3 nucleotides read TGTGCCAGCAGCTTAGAGTGGGGGGATGAAAAACTGTTTTTT.

This clone has just a few counts. V and J are TRBV6-6 and TRBJ1-5; 7 bases line up with TRBD1. Germline lookup yields CDR1 MNHNY and CDR2 SVGAGI (reference sequence). The CDR3 length is 13 residues. V was clipped by 10 bases and J by 3 bases; unmatched bases: 6. The CDR3 region has the DNA TGTGCCACTAAAGGGGGCTTCAATCAGCCCCAGCATTTT. It translates to CATKGGFNQPQHF.

In its sample, this clone ranks as medium-sized. This chain links TRBV5-1 with TRBJ1-1; D unresolved. This CDR3 has 12 amino acids. Trimming removed 4 bases at V and 1 base at J, with 5 bases between. Germline V gene sequence: CDR1 SGHRS, CDR2 YFSETQ. The CDR3 DNA sequence: TGCGCCAGCAGCACTGAGAACACTGAAGCTTTCTTT. Encoded protein: CASSTENTEAFF.

In DNA form, the CDR3 reads TGCAGCGTTGTTACCGGGACAGGGGCCTATGGCTACACCTTC. Amino acids: CSVVTGTGAYGYTF. V usage is TRBV29-1 and J usage is TRBJ1-2, with TRBD1 matching 10 bases. V lost 4 bases, J lost 4 bases, and 6 bases stayed unmatched. The CDR3 spans 14 residues. In germline, CDR1 is SQVTM, CDR2 ANQGSEA.

This clone came up a few times. The chain employs TRBV6-4 and TRBJ1-1; TRBD1 is a possible D gene (6 bases). Germline CDR1 and CDR2: MRHNA and SNTAGT. The length of the CDR3 is 15 residues. V dropped 0 bases and J dropped 4 bases, with 12 bases sitting between them. CDR3 protein: CASSDSMDRGTEAFF. As DNA, the CDR3 is TGTGCCAGCAGTGACTCGATGGACAGAGGCACTGAAGCTTTCTTT.

This clone has a handful of counts. J is TRBJ1-2 and V is TRBV5-6; weak D call: TRBD1 (6 bases). V lost 0 bases and J 8 bases, leaving 11 bases between the germline ends. Looked up from germline, CDR1 is SGHDT and CDR2 is YYEEEE. CDR3 length: 13 residues. Here the CDR3 DNA reads TGTGCCAGCAGCTTGGAGGGGGGAGGCGGCTACACCTTC. Translation gives CASSLEGGGGYTF.

The J gene is TRBJ1-6, the V gene TRBV30; 10 bases align to TRBD1. The ends lost 4 bases at V and 9 bases at J; junction bases unmatched: 12. The CDR3 totals 16 residues. Germline assignment: CDR1 GTSNPN and CDR2 SVGIG (reference sequence). Written as DNA, the CDR3 is TGTGCCTGGAACGTAGGTGGGGACAGGGGAAGTTCACCCCTCCACTTT. It translates to CAWNVGGDRGSSPLHF.

This CDR3 is CASSQVGGSSYEQYF. The CDR3 coding sequence is TGTGCCAGCAGCCAAGTGGGGGGCTCCTCCTACGAGCAGTACTTC. The chain combines TRBV6-1 with TRBJ2-7; TRBD1 or TRBD2 may be the D gene (6 bases each). The CDR3 consists of 15 residues. With 6 bases removed from V and 0 bases from J, the gap between germline ends came to 15 bases. Germline V gene lookup returns CDR1 MNHNS and CDR2 SASEGT.

V and J are TRBV19 and TRBJ1-6, with 7 bases fitting TRBD1. V lost 5 bases and J lost 7; bases outside the gene matches: 5. Germline V gives CDR1 LNHDA, CDR2 SQIVND (reference sequence). This CDR3 spans 14 amino acids. This chain's CDR3 is CASSAGTANSPLHF. The CDR3 bases are TGTGCCAGTAGTGCCGGGACAGCGAATTCACCCCTCCACTTT.

V gene TRBV19 combines with J gene TRBJ2-7; tentative D call: TRBD1 (5 bases). The V and J ends lost 1 base and 4 bases respectively, with 8 bases between them. The CDR3 runs to 13 residues. CDR1 and CDR2 (germline): LNHDA, SQIVND (reference sequence). The CDR3: CASSIGAGYEQYF. The CDR3 region has the DNA TGTGCCAGTAGTATAGGTGCAGGGTACGAGCAGTACTTC. Drawing the rest from reference TRBV19 and TRBJ2-7, the complete variable domain is DGGITQSPKYLFRKEGQNVTLSCEQNLNHDAMYWYRQDPGQGLRLIYYSQIVNDFQKGDIAEGYSVSREKKESFPLTVTSAQKNPTAFYLCASSIGAGYEQYFGPGTRLTVT.

This chain links TRBV18 with TRBJ1-3; perhaps TRBD1 as D (5 bases). Germline CDR1 KGHSH, CDR2 LQKENI. V dropped 3 bases and J dropped 2 bases, with 14 bases sitting between them. The CDR3 contains 16 residues. In nucleotides, the CDR3 is TGTGCCAGCTCACCGGCAGGGTTCCTAGCTGGAAACACCATATATTTT. It yields the protein CASSPAGFLAGNTIYF.

Of note for this clone: One junction end does not reproduce the germline sequence, and a read error may be involved. This chain connects TRBV18 to TRBJ1-5, with D possibly matching TRBD1 (5 bases). Germline CDR1 and CDR2: KGHSH and LQKENI. The CDR3 extends over 13 amino acids. Here the CDR3 reads CASSPRRGETQHF. CDR3 sequence (DNA): TGTGCCAGCTCGCCACGAAGGGGTGAGACTCAGCATTTT.

J is TRBJ1-5 and V is TRBV27; 12 nucleotides line up with TRBD1. Germline assignment: CDR1 MNHEY and CDR2 SMNVEV (reference sequence). This CDR3 is built from 16 residues. Losses at the gene ends were 6 bases for V and 5 bases for J; bases not matched to a gene: 8. The CDR3 reads CASRAGGTGGYQPQHF. The CDR3 coding sequence is TGTGCCAGCAGGGCCGGAGGGACAGGGGGCTATCAGCCCCAGCATTTT.

The chain uses TRBV10-2 and TRBJ2-1; perhaps TRBD2 as D (5 bases). V lost 4 bases and J lost 12, with 19 bases in between. The V gene's germline CDR1 is WSHSY and CDR2 SAAADI. The CDR3 is made up of 14 amino acids. In DNA form, the CDR3 reads TGCGCCAGCAGTGTTGGACCCCCCGGGGTCGGGCAGTTCTTC. Amino acid sequence: CASSVGPPGVGQFF.

The gene calls are TRBV18 and TRBJ1-2; D is undetermined. The CDR3 covers 12 residues. Germline V CDR1 and CDR2: KGHSH, LQKENI. The ends were cut back, 0 bases at V and 8 bases at J, with 7 bases in the middle. The CDR3 bases are TGTGCCAGCTCACCACCTGGAGGAGGCTACACCTTC. It translates to CASSPPGGGYTF.

The table lists this clone with a count of one. The rearrangement joins TRBV19 to TRBJ2-3; TRBD1 agrees at 10 bases. The CDR3 extends over 14 amino acids. With V trimmed by 8 bases and J by 4 bases, 6 bases remained unmatched. Germline V CDR1 and CDR2: LNHDA, SQIVND (reference sequence). CDR3 protein: CASAKGQGADTQYF. CDR3 coding DNA: TGTGCCAGTGCCAAAGGACAGGGGGCAGATACGCAGTATTTT. Together with reference TRBV19 and TRBJ2-3, the CDR3 gives the full variable domain: DGGITQSPKYLFRKEGQNVTLSCEQNLNHDAMYWYRQDPGQGLRLIYYSQIVNDFQKGDIAEGYSVSREKKESFPLTVTSAQKNPTAFYLCASAKGQGADTQYFGPGTRLTVL.

The gene calls are TRBV5-5 and TRBJ2-7, with 8 bases fitting TRBD1. The CDR3 is made up of 14 amino acids. CDR1 and CDR2 from the germline V gene are SGHKS and YYEKEE (reference sequence). After removal of 10 bases from V and 0 bases from J, the junction contained 9 bases not matched to a gene. CDR3 protein: CAGARDRSSYEQYF. The CDR3 nucleotides are TGTGCCGGAGCTCGGGACAGGAGCTCCTACGAGCAGTACTTC.

The rearrangement uses TRBV19 and TRBJ2-1; D tentatively reads TRBD1 or TRBD2 (7 bases each). This CDR3 has 15 amino acids. Germline CDR1 is LNHDA and CDR2 is SQIVND (reference sequence). V lost 7 bases and J lost 4, with 17 bases in between. CDR3 region: CASTPGGDLYNEQFF. The CDR3 DNA follows: TGTGCCAGTACTCCAGGGGGGGACTTATACAATGAGCAGTTCTTC.

The chain uses TRBV5-4 and TRBJ2-7, with D perhaps matching TRBD1 (5 bases). CDR1 and CDR2 from the germline V gene are SGHNT and YYREEE (reference sequence). Trimming pared 3 bases from V and 0 bases from J, leaving 10 bases between. This CDR3 is built from 14 residues. Here the CDR3 reads CASSSPGASYEQYF. The CDR3 nucleotides are TGTGCCAGCAGCTCCCCTGGGGCCTCCTACGAGCAGTACTTC.

The CDR3 sequence: CASSVPGQGIGGYTF. CDR3 DNA sequence: TGTGCCAGTAGTGTCCCGGGACAGGGAATAGGTGGCTACACCTTC. The chain combines TRBV19 with TRBJ1-2; TRBD1 matches 9 bases. After removal of 5 bases from V and 7 bases from J, the junction contained 11 bases not matched to a gene. The CDR3 consists of 15 residues. Looked up from germline, CDR1 is LNHDA and CDR2 is SQIVND (reference sequence).

This chain uses TRBV9 with TRBJ1-1; D possibly corresponds to TRBD1 (6 bases). V gave up 4 bases and J gave up 1 base, with 8 bases separating them. The CDR3 spans 13 residues. The germline V gene encodes CDR1 SGDLS and CDR2 YYNGEE. The CDR3 spells CASSSTGNTEAFF. The CDR3 nucleotides read TGTGCCAGCAGCTCGACAGGGAACACTGAAGCTTTCTTT.

The V and J genes are TRBV5-1 and TRBJ2-7; D ambiguous. V lost 0 bases and J lost 2, with 9 bases in between. Per the germline V gene, CDR1 is SGHRS and CDR2 is YFSETQ. CDR3 length: 14 residues. CDR3 loop: CASSLGADPYEQYF. The CDR3 DNA follows: TGCGCCAGCAGCTTGGGTGCCGATCCCTACGAGCAGTACTTC.

The chain links TRBV15 to TRBJ2-1, with 9 bases matching TRBD2. The germline V gene has CDR1 LNHNV and CDR2 YYDKDF (reference sequence). The CDR3 runs to 18 residues. Trimming removed 1 base from V and 1 base from J; junction bases left unmatched: 8. The CDR3 reads CATSRGAGGPESYNEQFF. In nucleotides, the CDR3 is TGTGCCACCAGCAGAGGAGCGGGGGGCCCTGAATCCTACAATGAGCAGTTCTTC.

This clone appeared once. This chain connects TRBV19 to TRBJ1-1; the D gene is possibly TRBD1 (5 bases). CDR1 LNHDA and CDR2 SQIVND come from the germline V gene (reference sequence). The CDR3 totals 16 residues. V lost 1 base and J lost 0, with 12 bases in between. Written as DNA, the CDR3 is TGTGCCAGTAGTATAGCCGCAGGGACCATGAACACTGAAGCTTTCTTT. This encodes CASSIAAGTMNTEAFF.